This TCR beta chain was obtained from a study of PD-1 blockade in classical Hodgkin lymphoma. Broader study findings: Nivolumab initiated under 1 year post-ASCT led to patient exclusion. By C4D1 there was a significant rise in CD4+ TCR diversity but not in CD8+ TCR diversity. Complete responders had baseline diversity similar to newly diagnosed patients. Relapsed/refractory patients reportedly had lower baseline diversity than newly diagnosed patients.

The protocol was immunoSEQ multiplex PCR, while the TCRdb copy is restricted to in-frame clones and leaves out a portion. This sample carries about 43,000 clones, about 65% of them seen once, and the ten largest clones take 2.5% to 3.5%. The V gene end was trimmed by 0 bases and the J gene end by 4 bases; junction bases not matched to a gene: 5. The CDR3 is made up of 15 amino acids. The germline CDR1 and CDR2 sequences are SGDLS and YYNGEE. With no exception, relapse followed autologous stem cell transplantation in all patients, and brentuximab vedotin exposure varied. A word on this clone: Its antigen is as yet unknown.

This TCR derives from a human donor with classical Hodgkin lymphoma. The starting material was peripheral blood mononuclear cells (PBMCs), obtained before the second cycle of nivolumab. The rearrangement links TRBV9 to TRBJ2-3, with 7 bases lining up with TRBD1. DNA of the CDR3: TGTGCCAGCAGCGTAGGAGGGCAGGGGGCAGATACGCAGTATTTT. Its protein is CASSVGGQGADTQYF.